This T cell receptor beta chain originates from a study of blood T cell repertoires in COVID-19. Whole-study context: Spain, Italy and the United States supplied samples that represented acute and convalescent COVID-19. The analysed material was cDNA or gDNA that came from T cells, B-cell-depleted T cells, or PBMCs.

Germline V gene data show CDR1 as SNHLY and CDR2 as FYNNEI. This CDR3 has 14 residues. With 5 bases clipped from V and 6 bases from J, the junction kept 5 bases outside the gene matches. Seattle's enrolled individuals joined amid active infection and were then monitored longitudinally. How the authors handled the data: Counts of nucleated cells, estimated from reference gene primer amplification, were obtained. Sequencing used immunoSEQ multiplex PCR; TCRdb keeps in-frame clones, though not all of them. That table supplies the V and J calls and clone size; D and trimming were determined from the DNA. The sample consists of fewer than 700,000 clones, about 89% of them appearing once.

The rearrangement joins TRBV2 to TRBJ1-5; TRBD1 aligns across 9 bases. This clonotype was obtained from a woman aged 50 to 60 with COVID-19, enrolled during active disease. The specimen sequenced was peripheral blood. This CDR3 is CASSRDREVQPQHF. The CDR3 nucleotides read TGTGCCAGCAGTAGGGACAGGGAGGTTCAGCCCCAGCATTTT.